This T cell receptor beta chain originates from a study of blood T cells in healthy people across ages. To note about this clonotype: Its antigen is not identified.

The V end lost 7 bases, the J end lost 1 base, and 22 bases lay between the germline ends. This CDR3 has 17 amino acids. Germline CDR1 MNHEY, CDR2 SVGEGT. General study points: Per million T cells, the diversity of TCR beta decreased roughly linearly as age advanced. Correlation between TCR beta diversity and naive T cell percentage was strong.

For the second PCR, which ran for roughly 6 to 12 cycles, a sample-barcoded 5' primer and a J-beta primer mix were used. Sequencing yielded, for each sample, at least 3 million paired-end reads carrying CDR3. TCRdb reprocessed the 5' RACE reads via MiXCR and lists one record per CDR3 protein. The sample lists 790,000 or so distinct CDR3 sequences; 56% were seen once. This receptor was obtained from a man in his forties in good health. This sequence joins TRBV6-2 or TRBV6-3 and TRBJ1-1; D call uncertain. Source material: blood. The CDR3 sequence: CASNDPGLSGRNTEAFF. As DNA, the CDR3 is TGTGCCAGCAACGACCCAGGCCTTTCCGGGAGGAACACTGAAGCTTTCTTT.